This T cell receptor beta chain was identified in a study of post-analysis software for immune sequencing data. On the study more broadly: Both relapsing-remitting and secondary progressive multiple sclerosis featured among the disease courses, as did progressive-relapsing multiple sclerosis. Broader study findings: For normalized Chao1 diversity, multiple sclerosis patients scored significantly lower than controls did. Comparison of patients with controls showed a handful of TRBV segments more frequent in patients, TRBV5-6, TRBV5-1 and TRBV20-1 among them. Batch-matched samples strongly co-clustered by F measure.

This clonotype was seen a few times. The antigen is not known. Germline V gene data show CDR1 as SNHLY and CDR2 as FYNNEI. CDR3 length equals 15 residues. The V gene end was trimmed by 6 bases and the J gene end by 5 bases; junction bases not matched to a gene: 8. Presence of unique molecular identifiers characterized the TCR beta cDNA libraries. TCRdb itself ran the PCR reads through MiXCR, one entry per CDR3 protein. The table lists more than 450,000 distinct CDR3 sequences, roughly two fifths of them singletons. The clonotype originates from a girl aged 10-17 years with multiple sclerosis. The sequenced sample consisted of blood. The chain is built from TRBV2 and TRBJ2-3; 10 bases align to TRBD1. CDR3 in amino acids: CASSQPGQGRDTQYF. DNA for the CDR3: TGTGCCAGCAGCCAACCGGGACAGGGGCGAGATACGCAGTATTTT.